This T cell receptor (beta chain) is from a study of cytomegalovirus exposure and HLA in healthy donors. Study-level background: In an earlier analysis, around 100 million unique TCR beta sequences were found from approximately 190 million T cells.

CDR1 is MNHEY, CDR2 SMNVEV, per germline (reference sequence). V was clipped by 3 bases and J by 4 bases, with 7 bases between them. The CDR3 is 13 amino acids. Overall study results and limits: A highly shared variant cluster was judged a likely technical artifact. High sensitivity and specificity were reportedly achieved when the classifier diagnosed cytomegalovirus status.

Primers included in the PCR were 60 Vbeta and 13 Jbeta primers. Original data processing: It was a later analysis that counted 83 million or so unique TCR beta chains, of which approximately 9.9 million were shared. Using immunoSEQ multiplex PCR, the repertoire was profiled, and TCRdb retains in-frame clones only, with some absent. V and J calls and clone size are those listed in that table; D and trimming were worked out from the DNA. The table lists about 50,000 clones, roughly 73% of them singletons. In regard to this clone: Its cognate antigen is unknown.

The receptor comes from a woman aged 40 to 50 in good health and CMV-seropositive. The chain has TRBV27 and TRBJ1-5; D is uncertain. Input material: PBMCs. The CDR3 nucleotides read TGTGCCAGCAGTTTCCGGGGTAATCAGCCCCAGCATTTT. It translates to CASSFRGNQPQHF.